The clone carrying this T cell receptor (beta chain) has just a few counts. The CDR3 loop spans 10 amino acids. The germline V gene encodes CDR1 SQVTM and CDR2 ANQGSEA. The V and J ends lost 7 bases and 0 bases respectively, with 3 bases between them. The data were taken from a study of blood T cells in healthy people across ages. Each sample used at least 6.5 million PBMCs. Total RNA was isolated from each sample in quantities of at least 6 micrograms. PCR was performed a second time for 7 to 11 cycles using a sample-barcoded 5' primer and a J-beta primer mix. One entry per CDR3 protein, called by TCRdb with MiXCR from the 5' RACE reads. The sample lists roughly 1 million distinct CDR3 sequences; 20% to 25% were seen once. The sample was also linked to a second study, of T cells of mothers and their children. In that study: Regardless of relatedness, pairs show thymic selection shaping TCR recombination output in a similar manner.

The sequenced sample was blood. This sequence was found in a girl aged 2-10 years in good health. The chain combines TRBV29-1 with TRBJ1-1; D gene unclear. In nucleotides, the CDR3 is TGCAGCGGGATGAACACTGAAGCTTTCTTT. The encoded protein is CSGMNTEAFF.